One sample yielded the 15 T cell receptor beta chains listed below, sequenced in a study of cytomegalovirus exposure and HLA in healthy donors. Primers included in the PCR were 60 Vbeta and 13 Jbeta primers. The repertoire was sequenced with immunoSEQ multiplex PCR; TCRdb's copy has only in-frame clones and lacks some. The sample lists 95,000 to 150,000 clones; about four fifths were seen once. Source material: PBMCs. Source of these receptors: a female donor in good health and CMV-seropositive.

This clone was seen a handful of times. The chain combines TRBV19 with TRBJ2-3; no reliable D call. Germline CDR1 is LNHDA and CDR2 is SQIVND (reference sequence). Trimming pared 3 bases from V and 0 bases from J, leaving 10 bases between. This CDR3 comprises 15 residues. The DNA of the CDR3 is TGTGCCAGTAGTATTAACTACTATAGCACAGATACGCAGTATTTT. Protein product: CASSINYYSTDTQYF.

This rearrangement joins TRBV5-1 to TRBJ1-5; 8 positions agree with TRBD1. The CDR3 length is 16 residues. Germline CDR1 and CDR2: SGHRS and YFSETQ. V shed 1 base and J 5 bases; nucleotides not matched to a gene: 8. DNA of the CDR3: TGCGCCAGCAGCTTGAAATCCGGACAGGGCGATCAGCCCCAGCATTTT. This encodes CASSLKSGQGDQPQHF.

V usage is TRBV6-1 and J usage is TRBJ1-5; D possibly corresponds to TRBD1 (5 bases). The CDR3 spans 12 residues. The germline CDR1 and CDR2 sequences are MNHNS and SASEGT. V was trimmed by 6 bases and J by 6 bases, leaving 9 bases between them. The CDR3 reads CASRPDSQPQHF. For the CDR3, the DNA is TGTGCCAGCAGGCCTGACAGTCAGCCCCAGCATTTT.

V and J are TRBV7-2 and TRBJ2-6; TRBD1 aligns across 9 bases. Germline CDR1 SGHTA, CDR2 FQGNSA. The junction had 4 bases not matched to a gene; V was cut back by 5 bases and J by 2 bases. The CDR3 is made up of 16 amino acids. CDR3 bases: TGTGCCAGCAGCCTAAGACAGGGGGCTGGGGCCAACGTCCTGACTTTC. The encoded protein is CASSLRQGAGANVLTF. Combining the CDR3 with reference TRBV7-2 and TRBJ2-6 gives the whole variable domain GAGVSQSPSNKVTEKGKDVELRCDPISGHTALYWYRQSLGQGLEFLIYFQGNSAPDKSGLPSDRFSAERTGGSVSTLTIQRTQQEDSAVYLCASSLRQGAGANVLTFGAGSRLTVL.

This clone came up once. This chain uses TRBV5-1 with TRBJ2-7; 8 bases line up with TRBD1. The CDR3 is 15 residues long. V was clipped by 4 bases and J by 4 bases; unmatched bases: 10. From germline, CDR1 is SGHRS and CDR2 YFSETQ. The CDR3 sequence is CASSVRRQGTYEQYF. CDR3 DNA sequence: TGCGCCAGCAGCGTCCGGAGACAGGGGACATACGAGCAGTACTTC. Using reference TRBV5-1 and TRBJ2-7 for the parts outside the CDR3, the full variable domain is KAGVTQTPRYLIKTRGQQVTLSCSPISGHRSVSWYQQTPGQGLQFLFEYFSETQRNKGNFPGRFSGRQFSNSRSEMNVSTLELGDSALYLCASSVRRQGTYEQYFGPGTRLTVT.

V is TRBV5-6 and J is TRBJ1-2; D unclear. V shed 1 base and J shed 8 bases, with 12 bases lying between them. Per the germline V gene, CDR1 is SGHDT and CDR2 is YYEEEE. This CDR3 is 13 amino acids long. CDR3 nucleotide sequence: TGTGCCAGCAGCTTGTGGTGGGCCGCGGGCTACACCTTC. Encoded protein: CASSLWWAAGYTF.

The chain has TRBV6-5 and TRBJ2-6; D call uncertain. The CDR3 is made up of 15 amino acids. V lost 5 bases and J lost 0, with 8 bases in between. CDR1 and CDR2 (germline): MNHEY, SVGAGI. CDR3 bases: TGTGCCAGCAGTCCTCTACCCTCTGGGGCCAACGTCCTGACTTTC. As protein: CASSPLPSGANVLTF.

V is TRBV7-6 and J is TRBJ1-2; D may be TRBD1 (5 bases). Trimming removed 1 base from V and 6 bases from J, with 30 bases in between. This CDR3 contains 20 residues. Germline assignment: CDR1 SGHVS and CDR2 FNYEAQ. For the CDR3, the DNA is TGTGCCAGCAGCTTAGACGGGCGGATTTACAATTTGGGAAGGGGAAATGGCTACACCTTC. Protein product: CASSLDGRIYNLGRGNGYTF.

The CDR3 reads CATGLAGGGEQFF. Here the CDR3 DNA reads TGTGCCACTGGACTAGCGGGGGGGGGTGAGCAGTTCTTC. V is TRBV27 and J is TRBJ2-1; TRBD2 aligns across 15 bases. This CDR3 region has 13 residues. In germline, CDR1 is MNHEY, CDR2 SMNVEV (reference sequence). The V gene end was trimmed by 10 bases and the J gene end by 9 bases; junction bases not matched to a gene: 4.

The chain couples TRBV7-6 to TRBJ2-1, with 10 nucleotides matching TRBD1. The CDR3 runs to 16 residues. The germline V gene encodes CDR1 SGHVS and CDR2 FNYEAQ. Trimming took 5 bases from V and 3 from J; bases not matched to a gene: 7. The CDR3: CASSSLGTGDYNEQFF. CDR3 bases: TGTGCCAGCAGCAGTCTGGGGACAGGGGACTACAATGAGCAGTTCTTC.

The V gene is TRBV6-1, the J gene TRBJ2-3, with a possible D match to TRBD1 (6 bases). Germline V gene data show CDR1 as MNHNS and CDR2 as SASEGT. V lost 2 bases and J lost 2, with 14 bases in between. The CDR3 runs 16 residues. The CDR3 region has the DNA TGTGCCAGCAGTGAACAGGGGTCCACTACCACAGATACGCAGTATTTT. Its protein is CASSEQGSTTTDTQYF.

The rearrangement links TRBV11-3 to TRBJ2-5, with TRBD1 matching over 9 bases. Per germline, CDR1 SGHNT and CDR2 YENEEA. V lost 4 bases to trimming and J lost 4 bases; unmatched junction nucleotides: 7. This CDR3 contains 15 residues. The CDR3 protein is CASSSGTGSRETQYF. The CDR3 DNA sequence: TGTGCCAGCAGCTCCGGGACAGGGTCACGAGAGACCCAGTACTTC.

J is TRBJ2-2 and V is TRBV6-1, with TRBD2 matching 10 bases. The V segment lost 2 bases and the J segment 2 bases; nucleotides outside the gene matches: 8. This CDR3 contains 18 residues. Germline loops: CDR1 MNHNS, CDR2 SASEGT. The CDR3 loop reads CASSEIGLAGANTGELFF. As DNA, the CDR3 is TGTGCCAGCAGTGAAATTGGCCTAGCGGGGGCTAACACCGGGGAGCTGTTTTTT.

The V call is TRBV5-1, the J call TRBJ2-3; 10 bases line up with TRBD2. V lost 4 bases to trimming and J lost 8 bases; unmatched junction nucleotides: 10. The CDR3 loop spans 15 amino acids. CDR1 and CDR2 from the germline V gene are SGHRS and YFSETQ. CDR3 nucleotides: TGCGCCAGCAGCCAAGGAAGCGGGGGGGCATCTACGCAGTATTTT. This sequence encodes CASSQGSGGASTQYF.

The rearrangement links TRBV30 to TRBJ2-3; 8 nucleotides align to TRBD2. V dropped 2 bases and J dropped 0; count of bases not matched to a gene: 4. Germline V lookup: CDR1 GTSNPN, CDR2 SVGIG (reference sequence). The CDR3 is 15 amino acids. The CDR3 region has the DNA TGTGCCTGGAGTAGCGGGGGTTCTAGCACAGATACGCAGTATTTT. This gives the protein CAWSSGGSSTDTQYF.